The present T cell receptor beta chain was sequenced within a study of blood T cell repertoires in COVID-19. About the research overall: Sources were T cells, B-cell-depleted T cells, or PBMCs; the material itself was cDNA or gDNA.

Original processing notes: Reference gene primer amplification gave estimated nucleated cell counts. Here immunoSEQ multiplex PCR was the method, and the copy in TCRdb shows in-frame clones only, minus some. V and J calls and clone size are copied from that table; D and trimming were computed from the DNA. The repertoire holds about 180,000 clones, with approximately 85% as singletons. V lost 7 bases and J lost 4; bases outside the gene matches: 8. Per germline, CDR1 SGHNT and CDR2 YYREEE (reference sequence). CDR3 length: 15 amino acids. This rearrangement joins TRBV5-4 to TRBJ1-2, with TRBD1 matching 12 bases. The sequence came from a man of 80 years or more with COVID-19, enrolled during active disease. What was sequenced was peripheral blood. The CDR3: CASSTGTGGLYGYTF. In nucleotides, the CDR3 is TGTGCCAGCTCCACCGGGACAGGGGGCCTCTATGGCTACACCTTC.